A single sample is the source of the 29 T cell receptor beta chains below, sequenced in a study of T cells in Graves' hyperthyroidism and ophthalmopathy (dated by TCRdb to between 2018 and 2020). The library was prepared using multiplex PCR. TCRdb names Illumina HiSeq 2000 as the instrument used. Amplification of TCR beta CDR3 regions was carried out from RNA transcripts. A first-round RT-PCR of the TCR CDR3 used the HTBI primer set with the Qiagen OneStep RT-PCR kit. TCRdb reprocessed the public reads (quality trimming at Q25 with fastp, clone calling with MiXCR) and kept in-frame beta chains. One record per CDR3 amino acid sequence lists the most common genes and DNA. The table for this sample lists about 600,000 distinct CDR3 sequences; more than 13% of them were counted only once. Around 7% of the sample belongs to the ten largest clones. The sequenced sample consisted of blood. These receptors were collected from a woman in her late teens or twenties with Graves' ophthalmopathy.

This clonotype has ten or more counts. The chain uses TRBV27 and TRBJ2-2; 11 nucleotides agree with TRBD2. CDR1 is MNHEY, CDR2 SMNVEV, per germline (reference sequence). CDR3 size: 16 residues. Trimming cost V 5 bases and J 5 bases; bases outside gene matches: 7. This CDR3 reads CASSQLLAGVTGELFF. The CDR3 DNA sequence: TGTGCCAGCAGTCAATTACTAGCGGGAGTAACCGGGGAGCTGTTTTTT.

The sample holds many counts of this clonotype. This chain links TRBV12-3 or TRBV12-4 with TRBJ2-2; 7 bases line up with TRBD1. Unmatched junction bases numbered 3, after V lost 5 bases and J lost 6 bases. The CDR3 has 13 amino acids. In DNA, the CDR3 is TGTGCCAGCAGTATACAGGGGCCCGGGGAGCTGTTTTTT. Protein product: CASSIQGPGELFF.

The chain uses TRBV25-1 and TRBJ2-1; TRBD2 aligns across 12 bases. CDR1 MGHDK and CDR2 SYGVNS come from the germline V gene. The V segment lost 6 bases and the J segment 2 bases; nucleotides outside the gene matches: 11. The CDR3 runs to 18 residues. The CDR3 region is CASSLPTSGSRAYNEQFF. The CDR3 region has the DNA TGTGCCAGCAGCTTACCGACTAGCGGGAGCCGAGCCTACAATGAGCAGTTCTTC.

A note on this clonotype: A read error may explain this, as a much larger clone is one base away. J is TRBJ2-3 and V is TRBV11-2; 9 positions agree with TRBD2. Germline V gene sequence: CDR1 SGHAT, CDR2 FQNNGV. J gave up 4 bases and V 1 base, and 6 bases lay outside the gene matches. The CDR3 totals 16 residues. CDR3 nucleotides: TGTGCCAGCAGCTTAGTGGCTAGCGGGACAGCAGATACGCAGTATTTT. Its translation: CASSLVASGTADTQYF.

The count of this clonotype is one. A single base separates this from a much larger clone, so it may be a read error. J is TRBJ2-5 and V is TRBV20-1; D unclear. The germline CDR1 and CDR2 sequences are DFQATT and SNEGSKA (reference sequence). The CDR3 length is 15 residues. The CDR3 DNA sequence: TGCAGTGCTAGAGAGGCAGAGGTCCCCCAAGAGACCCGGTACTTC. Translation gives CSAREAEVPQETRYF.

Ten or more counts support this clonotype. This chain uses TRBV19 with TRBJ1-1; maybe TRBD1 (5 bases). Deletions cut 3 bases from V and 6 bases from J, with 11 bases between. CDR1 and CDR2 (germline): LNHDA, SQIVND (reference sequence). The CDR3 has 13 residues. In DNA, the CDR3 is TGTGCCAGTAGTATGGGGGATTACGCTGAAGCTTTCTTT. Its protein is CASSMGDYAEAFF.

This clonotype was seen a few times. For the CDR3, the DNA is TGTGCCAGCAGCTCGCCGGGACTAGCGGGAGGGCTAGTCGATGAGCAGTTCTTC. It yields the protein CASSSPGLAGGLVDEQFF. V usage is TRBV9 and J usage is TRBJ2-1; 16 bases match TRBD2. CDR1 and CDR2 (germline): SGDLS, YYNGEE. V shed 4 bases and J 8 bases; nucleotides not matched to a gene: 12. The CDR3 spans 18 residues.

This clonotype has a count of ten or more. J is TRBJ1-2 and V is TRBV18, with 10 positions matching TRBD1. The CDR3 runs 17 residues. V lost 4 bases to trimming and J lost 4 bases; unmatched junction nucleotides: 12. CDR1 and CDR2 from the germline V gene are KGHSH and LQKENI. CDR3 DNA sequence: TGTGCCAGCTCACTTAGGACCGGGACAGGGGAAGGCTATGGCTACACCTTC. Translation gives CASSLRTGTGEGYGYTF.

This rearrangement joins TRBV4-2 to TRBJ2-7; D gene unclear. Germline-derived CDR1 and CDR2 are LGHNA and YNFKEQ. The V and J ends lost 0 bases and 5 bases respectively, with 8 bases between them. CDR3 length: 13 amino acids. The CDR3 bases are TGTGCCAGCAGCCAAGATAGGCCCGACGAGCAGTACTTC. This encodes CASSQDRPDEQYF.

This clonotype was observed a handful of times. The V and J genes are TRBV19 and TRBJ2-1; TRBD2 aligns across 9 bases. The V and J ends lost 4 bases and 1 base, in that order; junction bases with no gene match: 14. Germline V lookup: CDR1 LNHDA, CDR2 SQIVND (reference sequence). The CDR3 is made up of 19 amino acids. The CDR3 spells CASSSWGAIAGASYNEQFF. The DNA of the CDR3 is TGTGCCAGTAGTAGTTGGGGGGCGATAGCGGGAGCTTCCTACAATGAGCAGTTCTTC.

This clonotype showed up just a few times. A much larger clone lies a single base off, so this may be a read error. V and J are TRBV6-4 and TRBJ2-3; unclear D gene. The germline V and J ends were trimmed by 3 bases and 0 bases, with 7 bases remaining between them. CDR1 is MRHNA, CDR2 SNTAGT, per germline. The CDR3 loop spans 14 amino acids. The CDR3 protein is CASSEGSSTDTQYF. The CDR3 region has the DNA TGTGCCAGCAGTGAGGGGTCTAGCACAGATACGCAGTATTTT.

This clonotype was recorded at least ten times. The J gene is TRBJ2-7, the V gene TRBV5-1; 11 bases fit TRBD1. Germline loops: CDR1 SGHRS, CDR2 YFSETQ. V lost 3 bases to trimming and J lost 2 bases; unmatched junction nucleotides: 7. CDR3 length equals 16 residues. This CDR3 reads CASSSARDRGAYEQYF. The CDR3 DNA is TGCGCCAGCAGCTCAGCCCGGGACAGGGGGGCCTACGAGCAGTACTTC. The complete variable domain, with remaining parts taken from reference TRBV5-1 and TRBJ2-7, reads KAGVTQTPRYLIKTRGQQVTLSCSPISGHRSVSWYQQTPGQGLQFLFEYFSETQRNKGNFPGRFSGRQFSNSRSEMNVSTLELGDSALYLCASSSARDRGAYEQYFGPGTRLTVT.

Ten or more counts support this clonotype. The chain combines TRBV2 with TRBJ2-7; D is undetermined. The germline V gene has CDR1 SNHLY and CDR2 FYNNEI. There are 16 residues in the CDR3. The germline V and J ends were trimmed by 3 bases and 1 base, with 16 bases remaining between them. The DNA of the CDR3 is TGTGCCAGCAGTGATTCCCAGGTAGCCCCTTCCTACGAGCAGTACTTC. This encodes CASSDSQVAPSYEQYF. Full variable domain (rest looked up from reference TRBV2 and TRBJ2-7): EPEVTQTPSHQVTQMGQEVILRCVPISNHLYFYWYRQILGQKVEFLVSFYNNEISEKSEIFDDQFSVERPDGSNFTLKIRSTKLEDSAMYFCASSDSQVAPSYEQYFGPGTRLTVT.

The table lists this clonotype with many counts. This chain links TRBV12-3 or TRBV12-4 with TRBJ1-6; TRBD1 is a possible D gene (6 bases). The CDR3 covers 14 residues. The V end was cut by 4 bases, the J end by 8 bases, with 12 bases between. As DNA, the CDR3 is TGTGCCAGCAGTTCCTCGACAGGTTATTCACCCCTCCACTTT. It translates to CASSSSTGYSPLHF.

This clonotype was seen more than once but under ten times. The V call is TRBV11-2, the J call TRBJ2-7, with unresolved D. CDR3 length: 15 residues. Trimming removed 4 bases from V and 0 bases from J, with 13 bases in between. Germline CDR1 reads SGHAT; CDR2 reads FQNNGV. CDR3 residues: CASSWEYSSSYEQYF. The CDR3 DNA reads as TGTGCCAGCAGCTGGGAATATTCCTCCTCCTACGAGCAGTACTTC.

This clonotype was seen many times. CDR3 sequence (DNA): TGTGCCAGCAGTTCCCACCCTCAAACAGGGCCCGGGGAGCTGTTTTTT. This translates into CASSSHPQTGPGELFF. The genes are TRBV6-2 or TRBV6-3 and TRBJ2-2, with D possibly being TRBD1 (6 bases). The CDR3 is made up of 16 amino acids. V gave up 4 bases and J gave up 6 bases, with 18 bases separating them. Germline-derived CDR1 and CDR2 are MNHEY and SVGEGT.

At least ten counts were recorded for this clonotype. CDR3 DNA sequence: TGTGCCAGCAGCGTAGGGACAGGGGGCACTGAAGCTTTCTTT. It codes for CASSVGTGGTEAFF. V and J are TRBV9 and TRBJ1-1; 10 bases match TRBD1. This CDR3 is built from 14 residues. Per the germline V gene, CDR1 is SGDLS and CDR2 is YYNGEE. Trimming took 0 bases from V and 4 from J; bases not matched to a gene: 0.

This chain connects TRBV25-1 to TRBJ2-7; the match to TRBD2 covers 7 bases. CDR3 length equals 13 residues. CDR1 is MGHDK, CDR2 SYGVNS, per germline. V gave up 4 bases and J gave up 6 bases; unmatched junction bases: 6. The CDR3 DNA is TGTGCCAGCAGTGCTGGCGGGAGTGTCGAGCAGTACTTC. Protein: CASSAGGSVEQYF.

The V gene is TRBV11-3, the J gene TRBJ2-3; TRBD2 aligns across 9 bases. The CDR3 totals 16 residues. V gave up 3 bases and J gave up 4 bases; unmatched junction bases: 8. Germline values: CDR1 SGHNT, CDR2 YENEEA. CDR3 bases: TGTGCCAGCAGCTTCCGGGGACTAGCATCTTCAGATACGCAGTATTTT. Its protein is CASSFRGLASSDTQYF.

This clonotype came up many times. The V gene is TRBV7-2, the J gene TRBJ2-4; TRBD1 agrees at 9 bases. The CDR3 is made up of 13 amino acids. V lost 5 bases, J lost 8 bases, and 4 bases stayed unmatched. The germline CDR1 and CDR2 sequences are SGHTA and FQGNSA. CDR3 amino acids: CASSTDRGDIQYF. CDR3 in DNA: TGTGCCAGCAGCACGGACAGGGGAGACATTCAGTACTTC.

The chain couples TRBV27 to TRBJ2-1; 7 bases are a match to TRBD1. Germline V CDR1 and CDR2: MNHEY, SMNVEV (reference sequence). V dropped 3 bases and J dropped 9; count of bases not matched to a gene: 8. This CDR3 has 14 residues. CDR3 protein: CASSFTPQGVEQFF. The CDR3, as DNA: TGTGCCAGCAGTTTCACTCCTCAGGGGGTTGAGCAGTTCTTC.

The chain recombines TRBV3-1 with TRBJ2-1, with D unclear. Trimming cost V 2 bases and J 4 bases, with 9 bases left between them. This CDR3 has 14 amino acids. The V gene's germline CDR1 is LGHDT and CDR2 YNNKEL (reference sequence). For the CDR3, the DNA is TGTGCCAGCAGCCAACGAGACGGATACAATGAGCAGTTCTTC. Amino acids: CASSQRDGYNEQFF.

Only a few counts were recorded for this clonotype. The chain links TRBV9 to TRBJ1-2; TRBD1 might be the D (5 bases). The CDR3 runs 13 residues. Between the trimmed V and J ends, which lost 3 bases and 3 bases, there was a span of 9 bases. In germline, CDR1 is SGDLS, CDR2 YYNGEE. CDR3 amino acids: CASSARGDYGYTF. CDR3 DNA: TGTGCCAGCAGCGCCAGAGGGGACTATGGCTACACCTTC.

This clonotype showed up many times. V is TRBV2 and J is TRBJ2-1; 13 nucleotides align to TRBD2. Germline loops: CDR1 SNHLY, CDR2 FYNNEI. V shed 0 bases, J shed 15 bases, and the junction held 11 bases outside the gene matches. This CDR3 has 16 residues. The CDR3 here is CASSEAGGLAGVVWFF. CDR3 DNA: TGTGCCAGCAGTGAAGCTGGAGGACTAGCGGGAGTAGTGTGGTTCTTC.

The rearrangement joins TRBV6-1 to TRBJ2-1; 14 bases map to TRBD2. The CDR3 consists of 15 residues. V lost 4 bases and J lost 9; bases outside the gene matches: 5. CDR1 and CDR2 from the germline V gene are MNHNS and SASEGT. The CDR3 DNA follows: TGTGCCAGCAGTGCGGGACTAGCGGGAGTTTTTGAGCAGTTCTTC. This gives the protein CASSAGLAGVFEQFF.

This clonotype was seen more than once but under ten times. The chain combines TRBV6-1 with TRBJ2-3, with a possible D match to TRBD2 (6 bases). The germline V and J ends were trimmed by 8 bases and 2 bases, with 14 bases remaining between them. This CDR3 is 14 amino acids long. The germline V gene encodes CDR1 MNHNS and CDR2 SASEGT. The CDR3: CASRRDHSTDTQYF. CDR3 sequence (DNA): TGTGCCAGCCGGAGGGACCACTCCACAGATACGCAGTATTTT.

The chain has TRBV20-1 and TRBJ2-5; D possibly corresponds to TRBD2 (6 bases). This CDR3 contains 16 residues. Trimming left V 5 bases short and J 5 bases short, with 24 bases between. The germline gives CDR1 DFQATT, CDR2 SNEGSKA (reference sequence). CDR3 DNA sequence: TGCAGTGCTCGAGTGCGCGGGGACTGGACGCGGGAGACCCAGTACTTC. As protein: CSARVRGDWTRETQYF.

To note about this clonotype: A junction end diverges from the germline sequence, so it may reflect a read error. The V gene is TRBV19, the J gene TRBJ2-6; D is unresolved. The CDR3 length is 14 residues. Germline V CDR1 and CDR2: LNHDA, SQIVND (reference sequence). CDR3 sequence: CAGSINAGANVLTF. The CDR3 nucleotides read TGTGCCGGTAGTATAAATGCTGGGGCCAACGTCCTGACTTTC. The complete variable domain, with remaining parts taken from reference TRBV19 and TRBJ2-6, reads DGGITQSPKYLFRKEGQNVTLSCEQNLNHDAMYWYRQDPGQGLRLIYYSQIVNDFQKGDIAEGYSVSREKKESFPLTVTSAQKNPTAFYLCAGSINAGANVLTFGAGSRLTVL.

There are a few counts of this clonotype. J is TRBJ2-3 and V is TRBV19; tentatively, D is TRBD1 or TRBD2 (5 bases each). The CDR3 is 14 residues long. CDR1 and CDR2 from the germline V gene are LNHDA and SQIVND (reference sequence). V was cut by 2 bases and J by 1 base, with 7 bases left in between. The CDR3 is CASSIMGGTDTQYF. CDR3 nucleotides: TGTGCCAGTAGTATAATGGGGGGCACAGATACGCAGTATTTT.